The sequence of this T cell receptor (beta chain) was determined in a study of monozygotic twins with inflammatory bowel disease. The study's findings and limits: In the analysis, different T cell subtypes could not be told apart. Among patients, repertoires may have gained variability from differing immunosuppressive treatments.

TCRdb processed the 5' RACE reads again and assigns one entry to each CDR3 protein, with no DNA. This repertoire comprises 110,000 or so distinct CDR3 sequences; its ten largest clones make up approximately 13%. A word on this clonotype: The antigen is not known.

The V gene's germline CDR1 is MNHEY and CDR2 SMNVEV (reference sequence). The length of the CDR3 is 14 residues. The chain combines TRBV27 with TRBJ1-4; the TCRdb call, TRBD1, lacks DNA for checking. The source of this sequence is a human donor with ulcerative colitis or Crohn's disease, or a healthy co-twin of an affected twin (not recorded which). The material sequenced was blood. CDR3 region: CASSKTGANEKLFF.